This T cell receptor (beta chain) appears in the sequencing data of a study of monozygotic twins with inflammatory bowel disease. The length of the CDR3 is 14 residues. Germline loops: CDR1 SGHRS, CDR2 YFSETQ. No DNA is given; TCRdb re-called the 5' RACE reads and lists each CDR3 protein once. This sample's table reports fewer than 450,000 distinct CDR3 sequences. The receptor comes from a human donor with ulcerative colitis or Crohn's disease, or a healthy co-twin of an affected twin (not recorded which). Sequencing was carried out using blood. The chain employs TRBV5-1 and TRBJ1-1; no DNA is available, so the TRBD1 call from TCRdb remains unchecked. The CDR3 here is CASTRQDLNTEAFF. The full variable domain, completed using reference TRBV5-1 and TRBJ1-1, is KAGVTQTPRYLIKTRGQQVTLSCSPISGHRSVSWYQQTPGQGLQFLFEYFSETQRNKGNFPGRFSGRQFSNSRSEMNVSTLELGDSALYLCASTRQDLNTEAFFGQGTRLTVV.